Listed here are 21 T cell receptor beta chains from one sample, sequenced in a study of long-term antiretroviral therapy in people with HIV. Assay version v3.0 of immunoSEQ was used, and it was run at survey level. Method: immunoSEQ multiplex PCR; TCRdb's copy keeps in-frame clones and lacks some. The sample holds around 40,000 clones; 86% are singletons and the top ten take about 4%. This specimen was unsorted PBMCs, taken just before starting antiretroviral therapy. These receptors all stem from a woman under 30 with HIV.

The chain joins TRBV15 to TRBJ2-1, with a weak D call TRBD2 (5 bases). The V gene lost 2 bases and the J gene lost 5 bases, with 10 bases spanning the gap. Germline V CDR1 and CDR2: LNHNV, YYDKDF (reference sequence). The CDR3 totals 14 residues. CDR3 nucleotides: TGTGCCACCAGCAGACCCGGGGTCAACAATGAGCAGTTCTTC. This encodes CATSRPGVNNEQFF.

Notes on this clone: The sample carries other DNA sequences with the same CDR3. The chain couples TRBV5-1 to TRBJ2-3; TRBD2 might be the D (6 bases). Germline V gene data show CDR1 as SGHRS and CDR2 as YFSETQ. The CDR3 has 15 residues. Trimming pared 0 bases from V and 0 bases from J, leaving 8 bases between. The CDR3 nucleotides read TGCGCCAGCAGCTTGGAGCGGGTTAGCACAGATACGCAGTATTTT. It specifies CASSLERVSTDTQYF. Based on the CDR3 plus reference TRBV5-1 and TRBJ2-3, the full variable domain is KAGVTQTPRYLIKTRGQQVTLSCSPISGHRSVSWYQQTPGQGLQFLFEYFSETQRNKGNFPGRFSGRQFSNSRSEMNVSTLELGDSALYLCASSLERVSTDTQYFGPGTRLTVL.

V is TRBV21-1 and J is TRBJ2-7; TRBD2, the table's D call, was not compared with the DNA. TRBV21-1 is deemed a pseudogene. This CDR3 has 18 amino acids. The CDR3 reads CASSLEDIGTSGNYEQYF. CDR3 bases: TGTGCCAGCAGCCTAGAAGATATAGGGACTAGCGGGAACTACGAGCAGTACTTC.

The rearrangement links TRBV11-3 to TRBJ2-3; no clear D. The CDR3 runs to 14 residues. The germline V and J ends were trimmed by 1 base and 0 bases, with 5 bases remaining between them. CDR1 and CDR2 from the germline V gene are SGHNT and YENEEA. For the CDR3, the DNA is TGTGCCAGCAGCTTAGGTGCTAGCACAGATACGCAGTATTTT. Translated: CASSLGASTDTQYF.

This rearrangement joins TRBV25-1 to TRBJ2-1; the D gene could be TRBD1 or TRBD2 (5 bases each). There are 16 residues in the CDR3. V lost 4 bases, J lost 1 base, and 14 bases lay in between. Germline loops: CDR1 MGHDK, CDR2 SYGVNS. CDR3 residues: CASSGREGTSYNEQFF. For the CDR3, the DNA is TGTGCCAGCAGTGGCCGGGAAGGGACGTCCTACAATGAGCAGTTCTTC. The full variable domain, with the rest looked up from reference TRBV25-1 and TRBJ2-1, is EADIYQTPRYLVIGTGKKITLECSQTMGHDKMYWYQQDPGMELHLIHYSYGVNSTEKGDLSSESTVSRIRTEHFPLTLESARPSHTSQYLCASSGREGTSYNEQFFGPGTRLTVL.

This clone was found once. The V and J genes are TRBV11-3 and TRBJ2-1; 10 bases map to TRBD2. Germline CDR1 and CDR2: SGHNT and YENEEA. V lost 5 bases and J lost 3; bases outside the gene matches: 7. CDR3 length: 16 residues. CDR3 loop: CASSILRTSGYNEQFF. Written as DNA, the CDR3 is TGTGCCAGCAGCATACTCCGGACTAGCGGCTACAATGAGCAGTTCTTC.

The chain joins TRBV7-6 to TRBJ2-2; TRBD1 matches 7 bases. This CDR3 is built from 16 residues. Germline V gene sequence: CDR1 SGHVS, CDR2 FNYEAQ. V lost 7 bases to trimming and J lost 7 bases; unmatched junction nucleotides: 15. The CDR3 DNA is TGTGCCAGCACCCTTTCACCGTCAGGGGGACGCGGGGAGCTGTTTTTT. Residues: CASTLSPSGGRGELFF.

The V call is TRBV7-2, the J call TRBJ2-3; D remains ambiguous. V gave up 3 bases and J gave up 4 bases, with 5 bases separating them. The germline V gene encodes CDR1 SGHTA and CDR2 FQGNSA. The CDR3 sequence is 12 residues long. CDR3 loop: CASSFLADTQYF. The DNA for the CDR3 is TGTGCCAGCAGCTTCCTGGCAGATACGCAGTATTTT. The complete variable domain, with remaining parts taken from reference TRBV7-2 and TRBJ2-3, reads GAGVSQSPSNKVTEKGKDVELRCDPISGHTALYWYRQSLGQGLEFLIYFQGNSAPDKSGLPSDRFSAERTGGSVSTLTIQRTQQEDSAVYLCASSFLADTQYFGPGTRLTVL.

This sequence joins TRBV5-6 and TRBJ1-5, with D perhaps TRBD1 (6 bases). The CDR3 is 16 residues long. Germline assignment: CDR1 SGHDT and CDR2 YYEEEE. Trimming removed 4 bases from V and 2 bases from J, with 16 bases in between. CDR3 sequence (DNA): TGTGCCAGCAGCAGTTACAGGGTTTTTGGCAATCAGCCCCAGCATTTT. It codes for CASSSYRVFGNQPQHF. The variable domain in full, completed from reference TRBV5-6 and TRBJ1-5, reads DAGVTQSPTHLIKTRGQQVTLRCSPKSGHDTVSWYQQALGQGPQFIFQYYEEEERQRGNFPDRFSGHQFPNYSSELNVNALLLGDSALYLCASSSYRVFGNQPQHFGDGTRLSIL.

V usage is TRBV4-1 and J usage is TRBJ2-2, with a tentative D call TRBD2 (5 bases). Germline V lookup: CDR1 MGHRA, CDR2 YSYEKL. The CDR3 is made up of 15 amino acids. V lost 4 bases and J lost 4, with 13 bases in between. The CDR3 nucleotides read TGCGCCAGCAGCCCCCCCCTAGGGAGCACCGGGGAGCTGTTTTTT. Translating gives CASSPPLGSTGELFF.

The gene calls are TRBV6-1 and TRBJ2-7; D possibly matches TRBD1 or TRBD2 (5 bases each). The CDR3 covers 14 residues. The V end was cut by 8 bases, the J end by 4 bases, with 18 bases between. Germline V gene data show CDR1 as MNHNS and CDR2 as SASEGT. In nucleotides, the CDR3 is TGTGCCAGCTCCACCGGGACCCAATTTTACGAGCAGTACTTC. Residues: CASSTGTQFYEQYF.

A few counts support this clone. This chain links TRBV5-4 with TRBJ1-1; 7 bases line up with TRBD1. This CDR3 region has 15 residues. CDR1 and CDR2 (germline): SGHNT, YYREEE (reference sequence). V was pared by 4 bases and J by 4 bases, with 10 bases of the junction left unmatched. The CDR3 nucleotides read TGTGCCAGCAGCGCCAGGGGGGGGGCGCCCACTGAAGCTTTCTTT. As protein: CASSARGGAPTEAFF.

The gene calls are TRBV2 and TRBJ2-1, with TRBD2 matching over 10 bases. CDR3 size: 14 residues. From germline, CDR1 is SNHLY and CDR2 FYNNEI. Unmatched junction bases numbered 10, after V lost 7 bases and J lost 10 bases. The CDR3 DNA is TGTGCCAGCACCCGATCGAGCGGGAGGGGAGAGCAGTTCTTC. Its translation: CASTRSSGRGEQFF.

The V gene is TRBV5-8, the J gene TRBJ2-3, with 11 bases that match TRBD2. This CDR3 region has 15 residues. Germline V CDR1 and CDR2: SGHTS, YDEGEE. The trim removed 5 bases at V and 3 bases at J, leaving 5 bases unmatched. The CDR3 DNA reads TGTGCCAGCAGTGTTAGACTAGCGGGAACAGATACGCAGTATTTT. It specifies CASSVRLAGTDTQYF.

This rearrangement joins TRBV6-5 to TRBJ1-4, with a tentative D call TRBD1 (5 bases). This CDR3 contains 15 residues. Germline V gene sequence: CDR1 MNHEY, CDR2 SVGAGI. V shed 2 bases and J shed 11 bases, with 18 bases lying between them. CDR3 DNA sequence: TGTGCCAGCAGTTACGAGGCAGGGAGGGGTGTGAAACTGTTTTTT. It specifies CASSYEAGRGVKLFF.

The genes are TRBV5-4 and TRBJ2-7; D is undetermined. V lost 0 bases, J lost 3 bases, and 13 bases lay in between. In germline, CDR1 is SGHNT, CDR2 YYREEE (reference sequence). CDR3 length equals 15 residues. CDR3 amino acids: CASSLGGWDYYEQYF. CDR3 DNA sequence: TGTGCCAGCAGCTTGGGTGGGTGGGATTACTACGAGCAGTACTTC.

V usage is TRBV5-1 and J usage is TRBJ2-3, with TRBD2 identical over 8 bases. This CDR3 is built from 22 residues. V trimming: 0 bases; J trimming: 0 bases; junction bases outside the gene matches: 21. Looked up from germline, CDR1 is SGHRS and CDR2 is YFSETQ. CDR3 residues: CASSLAGLSGLAGLGSTDTQYF. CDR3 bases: TGCGCCAGCAGCTTGGCCGGGTTAAGCGGGCTAGCGGGCCTTGGTAGCACAGATACGCAGTATTTT. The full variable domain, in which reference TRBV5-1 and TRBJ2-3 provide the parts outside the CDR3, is KAGVTQTPRYLIKTRGQQVTLSCSPISGHRSVSWYQQTPGQGLQFLFEYFSETQRNKGNFPGRFSGRQFSNSRSEMNVSTLELGDSALYLCASSLAGLSGLAGLGSTDTQYFGPGTRLTVL.

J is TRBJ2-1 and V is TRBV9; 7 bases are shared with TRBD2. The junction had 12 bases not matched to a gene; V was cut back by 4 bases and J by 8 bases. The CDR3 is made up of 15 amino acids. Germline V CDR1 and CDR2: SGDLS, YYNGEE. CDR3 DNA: TGTGCCAGCAGCCCTCTTGGCGGGAGTCTAGATGAGCAGTTCTTC. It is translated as CASSPLGGSLDEQFF.

The CDR3 DNA is TGTGCCATCAGTCCGGGACTAGCGGGAGAAGAGCAGTACTTC. Its protein product is CAISPGLAGEEQYF. The gene calls are TRBV10-3 and TRBJ2-7; 14 bases agree with TRBD2. CDR1 ENHRY and CDR2 SYGVKD come from the germline V gene. V gave up 5 bases and J gave up 7 bases; unmatched junction bases: 4. The CDR3 runs 14 residues.

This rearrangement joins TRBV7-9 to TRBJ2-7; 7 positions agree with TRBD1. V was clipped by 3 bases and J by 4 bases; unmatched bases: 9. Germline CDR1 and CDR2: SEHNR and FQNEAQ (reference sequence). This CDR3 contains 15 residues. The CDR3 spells CASSFTGTVKYEQYF. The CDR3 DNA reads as TGTGCCAGCAGCTTTACCGGGACAGTAAAATACGAGCAGTACTTC.

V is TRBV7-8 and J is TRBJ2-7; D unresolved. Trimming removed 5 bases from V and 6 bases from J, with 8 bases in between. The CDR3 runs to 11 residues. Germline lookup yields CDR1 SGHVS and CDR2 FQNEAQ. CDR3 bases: TGTGCCAGCAGCCGCGAGAGCGAGCAGTACTTC. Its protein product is CASSRESEQYF.